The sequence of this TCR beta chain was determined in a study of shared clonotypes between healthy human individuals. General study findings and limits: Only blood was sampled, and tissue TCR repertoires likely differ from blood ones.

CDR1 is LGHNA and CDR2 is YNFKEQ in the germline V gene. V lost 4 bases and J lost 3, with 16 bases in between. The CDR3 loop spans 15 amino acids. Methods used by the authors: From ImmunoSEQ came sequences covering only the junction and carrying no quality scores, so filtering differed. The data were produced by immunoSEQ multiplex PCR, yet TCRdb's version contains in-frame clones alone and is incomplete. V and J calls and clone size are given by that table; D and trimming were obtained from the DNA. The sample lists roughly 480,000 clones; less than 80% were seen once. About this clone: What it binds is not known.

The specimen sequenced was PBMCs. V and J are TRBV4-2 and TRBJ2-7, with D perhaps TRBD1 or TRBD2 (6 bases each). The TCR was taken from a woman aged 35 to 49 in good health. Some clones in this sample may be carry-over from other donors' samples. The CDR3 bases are TGTGCCAGCAGCCCGCAGACGGGGGCAAGCTACGAGCAGTACTTC. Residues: CASSPQTGASYEQYF.